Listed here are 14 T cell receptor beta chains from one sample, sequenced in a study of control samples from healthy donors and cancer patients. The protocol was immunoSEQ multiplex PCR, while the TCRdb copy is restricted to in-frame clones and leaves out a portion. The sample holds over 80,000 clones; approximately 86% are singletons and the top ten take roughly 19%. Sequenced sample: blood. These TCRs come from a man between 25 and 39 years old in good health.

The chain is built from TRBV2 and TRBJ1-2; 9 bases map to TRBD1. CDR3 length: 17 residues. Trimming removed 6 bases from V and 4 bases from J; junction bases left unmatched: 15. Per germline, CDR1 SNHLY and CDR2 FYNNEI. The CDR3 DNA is TGTGCCAGCAGGGACCCTCTACAGGGGGCGGGCACCTATGGCTACACCTTC. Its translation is CASRDPLQGAGTYGYTF.

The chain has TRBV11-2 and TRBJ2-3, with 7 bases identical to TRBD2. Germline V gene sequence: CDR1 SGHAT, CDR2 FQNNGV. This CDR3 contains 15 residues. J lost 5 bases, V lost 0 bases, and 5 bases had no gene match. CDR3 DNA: TGTGCCAGCAGCTTAGAATGGACTAGGCAAGATACGCAGTATTTT. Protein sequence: CASSLEWTRQDTQYF.

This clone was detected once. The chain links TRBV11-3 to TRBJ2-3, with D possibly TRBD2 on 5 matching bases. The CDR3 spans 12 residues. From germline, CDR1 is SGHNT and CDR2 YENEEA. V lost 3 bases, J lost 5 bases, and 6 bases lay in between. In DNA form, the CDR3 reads TGTGCCAGCAGCTTCGGACTAGATACGCAGTATTTT. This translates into CASSFGLDTQYF.

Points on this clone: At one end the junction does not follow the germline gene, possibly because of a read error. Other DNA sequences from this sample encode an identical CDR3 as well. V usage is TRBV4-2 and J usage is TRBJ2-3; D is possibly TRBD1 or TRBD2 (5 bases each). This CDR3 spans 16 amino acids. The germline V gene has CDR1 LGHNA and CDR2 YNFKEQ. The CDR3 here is CASSHTRGASTDTQYF. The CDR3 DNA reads TGTGCTAGCAGCCATACTCGGGGCGCTAGCACAGATACGCAGTATTTT.

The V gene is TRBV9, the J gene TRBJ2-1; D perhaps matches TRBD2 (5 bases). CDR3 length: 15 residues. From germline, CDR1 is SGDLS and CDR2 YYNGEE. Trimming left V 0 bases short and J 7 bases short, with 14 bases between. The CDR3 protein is CASSVERVSGNEQFF. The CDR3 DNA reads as TGTGCCAGCAGCGTAGAGAGGGTTAGTGGGAATGAGCAGTTCTTC.

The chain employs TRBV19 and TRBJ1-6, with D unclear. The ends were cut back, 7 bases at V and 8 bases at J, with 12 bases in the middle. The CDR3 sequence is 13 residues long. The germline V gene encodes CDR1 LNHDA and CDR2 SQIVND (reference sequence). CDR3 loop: CASKGPGDSPLHF. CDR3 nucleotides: TGTGCCAGTAAGGGCCCTGGGGATTCACCCCTCCACTTT.

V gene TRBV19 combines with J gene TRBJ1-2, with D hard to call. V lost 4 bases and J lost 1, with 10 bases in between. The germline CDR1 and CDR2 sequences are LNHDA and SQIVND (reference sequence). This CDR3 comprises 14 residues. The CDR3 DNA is TGTGCCAGTAGTAAGCAGTGGAGTAACTATGGCTACACCTTC. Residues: CASSKQWSNYGYTF.

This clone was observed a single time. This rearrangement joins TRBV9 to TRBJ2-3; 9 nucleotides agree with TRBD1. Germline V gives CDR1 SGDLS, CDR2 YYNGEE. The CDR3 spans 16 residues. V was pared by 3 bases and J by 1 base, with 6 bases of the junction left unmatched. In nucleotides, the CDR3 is TGTGCCAGCAGCGGGACGGGACAGGGCGGCACAGATACGCAGTATTTT. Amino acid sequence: CASSGTGQGGTDTQYF.

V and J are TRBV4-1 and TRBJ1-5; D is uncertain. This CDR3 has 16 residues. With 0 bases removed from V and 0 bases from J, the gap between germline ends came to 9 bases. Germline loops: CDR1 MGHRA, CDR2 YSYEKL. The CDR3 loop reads CASSQEHSYSNQPQHF. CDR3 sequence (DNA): TGCGCCAGCAGCCAAGAGCACAGTTATAGCAATCAGCCCCAGCATTTT.

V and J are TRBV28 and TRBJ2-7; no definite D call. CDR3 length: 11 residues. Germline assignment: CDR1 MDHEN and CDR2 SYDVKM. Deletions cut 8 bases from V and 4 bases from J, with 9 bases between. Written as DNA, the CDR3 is TGTGCCAGCGGACCTCAGTACGAGCAGTACTTC. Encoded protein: CASGPQYEQYF.

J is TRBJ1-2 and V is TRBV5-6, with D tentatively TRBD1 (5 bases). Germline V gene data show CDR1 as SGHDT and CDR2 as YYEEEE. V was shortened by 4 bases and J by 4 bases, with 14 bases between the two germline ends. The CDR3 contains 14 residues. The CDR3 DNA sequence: TGTGCCAGCAGCCCGGGACGGCGTATCTATGGCTACACCTTC. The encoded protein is CASSPGRRIYGYTF.

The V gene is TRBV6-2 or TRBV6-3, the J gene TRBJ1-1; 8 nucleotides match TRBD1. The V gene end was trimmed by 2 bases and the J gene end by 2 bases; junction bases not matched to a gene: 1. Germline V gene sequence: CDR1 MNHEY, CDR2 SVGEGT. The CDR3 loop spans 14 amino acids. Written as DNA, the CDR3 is TGTGCCAGCAGTTACGCAGGGGGCAACACTGAAGCTTTCTTT. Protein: CASSYAGGNTEAFF.

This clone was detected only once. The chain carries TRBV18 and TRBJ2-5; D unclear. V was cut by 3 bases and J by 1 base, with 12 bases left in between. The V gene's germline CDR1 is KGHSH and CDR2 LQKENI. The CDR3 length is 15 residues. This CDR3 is CASSPRTGTQETQYF. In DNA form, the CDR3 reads TGTGCCAGCTCACCCCGGACGGGTACCCAAGAGACCCAGTACTTC.

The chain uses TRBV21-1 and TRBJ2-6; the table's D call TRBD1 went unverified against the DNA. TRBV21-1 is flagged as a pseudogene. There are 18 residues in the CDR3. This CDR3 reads CASSKGDSLSSGANVLTF. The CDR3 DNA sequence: TGTGCCAGCAGCAAAGGGGACAGCCTGAGCTCTGGGGCCAACGTCCTGACTTTC.